The entry below describes one T cell receptor (gamma chain). This record belongs to a study of gamma delta lymphoproliferative disorders and STAT genes. Across the study: The EuroClonality-NGS protocol was used to prepare delta libraries.

TCRdb re-identified clones in the multiplex PCR reads via CATT. The table shows roughly 590 gamma-chain clones, with roughly 25% occurring only once. Sequencing used genomic DNA taken from PBMCs of patients and controls. The V gene's germline CDR1 is VTNTFY and CDR2 YDVSTARD (reference sequence). V lost 0 bases and J lost 3; bases outside the gene matches: 4. This CDR3 is 15 amino acids long. The sequence came from a human donor in good health. This rearrangement joins TRGV3 to TRGJP2. The J gene, missing from TCRdb, was assigned here through DNA to germline matching. The sample comprised blood. The CDR3 loop is CATWDRHGSDWIKTF. The CDR3, as DNA: TGTGCCACCTGGGACAGGCATGGTAGTGATTGGATCAAGACGTTT.